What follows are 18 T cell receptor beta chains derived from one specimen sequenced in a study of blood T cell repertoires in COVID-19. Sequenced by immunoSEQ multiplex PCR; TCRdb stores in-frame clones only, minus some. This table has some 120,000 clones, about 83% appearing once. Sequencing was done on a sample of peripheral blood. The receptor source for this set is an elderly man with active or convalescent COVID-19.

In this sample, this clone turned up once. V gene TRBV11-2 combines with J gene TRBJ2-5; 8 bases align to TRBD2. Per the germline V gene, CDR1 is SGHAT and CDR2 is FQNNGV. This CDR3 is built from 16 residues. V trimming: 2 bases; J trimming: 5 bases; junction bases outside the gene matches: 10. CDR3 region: CASSLWGSGVGETQYF. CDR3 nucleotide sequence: TGTGCCAGCAGCTTATGGGGTAGCGGGGTCGGGGAGACCCAGTACTTC.

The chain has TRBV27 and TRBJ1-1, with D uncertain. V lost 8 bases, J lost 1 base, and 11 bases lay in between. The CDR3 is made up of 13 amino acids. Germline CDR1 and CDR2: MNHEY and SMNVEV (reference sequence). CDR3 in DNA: TGTGCCAGCGCGGGAACCCCGAACACTGAAGCTTTCTTT. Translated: CASAGTPNTEAFF.

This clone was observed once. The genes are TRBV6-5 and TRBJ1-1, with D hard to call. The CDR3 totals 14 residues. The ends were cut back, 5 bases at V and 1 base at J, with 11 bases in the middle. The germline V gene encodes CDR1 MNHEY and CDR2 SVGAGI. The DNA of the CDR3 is TGTGCCAGCAGTCACCACGGGGAGAACACTGAAGCTTTCTTT. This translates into CASSHHGENTEAFF.

In nucleotides, the CDR3 is TGTGCCAGCAGCCCCACCGGGACAGGGGAAAAACTGTTTTTT. This codes for CASSPTGTGEKLFF. The rearrangement joins TRBV11-2 to TRBJ1-4; TRBD1 matches 9 bases. The ends lost 5 bases at V and 8 bases at J; junction bases unmatched: 6. Germline V gives CDR1 SGHAT, CDR2 FQNNGV. The CDR3 consists of 14 residues.

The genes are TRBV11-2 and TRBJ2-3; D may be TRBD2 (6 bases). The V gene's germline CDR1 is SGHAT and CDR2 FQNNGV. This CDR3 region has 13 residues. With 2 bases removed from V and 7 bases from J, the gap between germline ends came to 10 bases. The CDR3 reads CASSLPLAHTQYF. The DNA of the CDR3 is TGTGCCAGCAGCTTACCCCTAGCGCATACGCAGTATTTT.

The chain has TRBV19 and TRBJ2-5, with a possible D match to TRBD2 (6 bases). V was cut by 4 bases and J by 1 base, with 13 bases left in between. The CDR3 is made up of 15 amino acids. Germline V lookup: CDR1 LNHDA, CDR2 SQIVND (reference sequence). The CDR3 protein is CASSRGDLTQETQYF. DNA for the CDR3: TGTGCCAGTAGTAGGGGGGATCTGACCCAAGAGACCCAGTACTTC.

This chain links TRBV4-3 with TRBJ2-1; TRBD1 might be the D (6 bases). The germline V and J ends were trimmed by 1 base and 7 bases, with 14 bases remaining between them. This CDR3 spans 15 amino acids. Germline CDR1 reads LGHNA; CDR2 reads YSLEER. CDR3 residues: CASSQGGAGVNEQFF. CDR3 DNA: TGCGCCAGCAGCCAAGGTGGGGCAGGGGTTAATGAGCAGTTCTTC.

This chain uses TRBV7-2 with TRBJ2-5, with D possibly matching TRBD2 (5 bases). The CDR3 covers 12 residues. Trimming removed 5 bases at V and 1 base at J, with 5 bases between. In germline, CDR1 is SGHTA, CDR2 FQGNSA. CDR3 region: CASSRGQETQYF. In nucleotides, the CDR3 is TGTGCCAGCAGCCGGGGCCAAGAGACCCAGTACTTC.

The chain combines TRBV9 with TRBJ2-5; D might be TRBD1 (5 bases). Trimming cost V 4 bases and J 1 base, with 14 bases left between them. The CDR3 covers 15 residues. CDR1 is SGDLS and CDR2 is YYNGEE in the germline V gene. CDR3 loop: CASSPRTGGQETQYF. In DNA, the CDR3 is TGTGCCAGCAGCCCACGAACAGGCGGCCAAGAGACCCAGTACTTC.

CDR3 region: CATSDLIGGTDTQYF. CDR3 sequence (DNA): TGTGCCACCAGTGATTTGATAGGGGGCACAGATACGCAGTATTTT. The V gene is TRBV24-1, the J gene TRBJ2-3; the D gene is possibly TRBD1 (5 bases). Trimming left V 0 bases short and J 1 base short, with 7 bases between. Germline V gives CDR1 KGHDR, CDR2 SFDVKD. CDR3 length: 15 residues.

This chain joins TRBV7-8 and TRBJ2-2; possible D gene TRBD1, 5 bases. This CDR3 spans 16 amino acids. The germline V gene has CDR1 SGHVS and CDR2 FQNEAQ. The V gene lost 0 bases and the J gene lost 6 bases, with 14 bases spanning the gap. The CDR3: CASSLAGARVAGELFF. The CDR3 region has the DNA TGTGCCAGCAGCTTAGCTGGGGCTAGGGTAGCCGGGGAGCTGTTTTTT. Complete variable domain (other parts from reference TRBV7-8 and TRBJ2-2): GAGVSQSPRYKVAKRGQDVALRCDPISGHVSLFWYQQALGQGPEFLTYFQNEAQLDKSGLPSDRFFAERPEGSVSTLKIQRTQQEDSAVYLCASSLAGARVAGELFFGEGSRLTVL.

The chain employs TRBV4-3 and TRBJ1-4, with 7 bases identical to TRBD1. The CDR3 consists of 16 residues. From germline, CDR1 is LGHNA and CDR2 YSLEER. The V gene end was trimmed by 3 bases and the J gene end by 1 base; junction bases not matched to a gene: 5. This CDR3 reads CASSQGTGVTNEKLFF. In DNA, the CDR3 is TGCGCCAGCAGCCAGGGTACAGGGGTAACTAATGAAAAACTGTTTTTT.

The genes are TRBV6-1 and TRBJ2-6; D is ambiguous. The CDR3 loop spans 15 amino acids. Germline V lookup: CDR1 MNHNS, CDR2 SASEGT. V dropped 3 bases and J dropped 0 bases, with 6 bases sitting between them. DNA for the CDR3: TGTGCCAGCAGTGAGAGAGCCTCTGGGGCCAACGTCCTGACTTTC. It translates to CASSERASGANVLTF.

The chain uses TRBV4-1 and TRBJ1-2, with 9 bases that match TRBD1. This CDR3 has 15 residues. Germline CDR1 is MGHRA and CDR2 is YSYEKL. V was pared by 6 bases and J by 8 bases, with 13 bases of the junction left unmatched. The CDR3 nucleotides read TGCGCCAGCAGTAATGGGGGACAGGGAGAGAGGGGCTACACCTTC. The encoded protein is CASSNGGQGERGYTF.

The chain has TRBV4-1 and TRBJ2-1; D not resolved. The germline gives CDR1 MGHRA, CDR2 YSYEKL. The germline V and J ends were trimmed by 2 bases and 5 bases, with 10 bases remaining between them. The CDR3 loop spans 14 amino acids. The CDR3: CASSQLVADNEQFF. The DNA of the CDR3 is TGCGCCAGCAGCCAATTGGTTGCGGACAATGAGCAGTTCTTC.

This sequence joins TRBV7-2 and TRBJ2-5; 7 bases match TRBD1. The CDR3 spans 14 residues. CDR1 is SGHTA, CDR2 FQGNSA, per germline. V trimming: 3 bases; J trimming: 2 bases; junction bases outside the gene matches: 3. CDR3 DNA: TGTGCCAGCAGCTTTCAACAGGGGCAAGAGACCCAGTACTTC. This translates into CASSFQQGQETQYF.

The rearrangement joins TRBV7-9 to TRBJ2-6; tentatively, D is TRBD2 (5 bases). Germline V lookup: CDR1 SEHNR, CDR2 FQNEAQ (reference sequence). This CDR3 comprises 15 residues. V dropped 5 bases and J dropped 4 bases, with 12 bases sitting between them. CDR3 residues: CASSLSGSGANVLTF. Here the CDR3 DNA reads TGTGCCAGCAGCCTTTCGGGGTCCGGGGCCAACGTCCTGACTTTC.

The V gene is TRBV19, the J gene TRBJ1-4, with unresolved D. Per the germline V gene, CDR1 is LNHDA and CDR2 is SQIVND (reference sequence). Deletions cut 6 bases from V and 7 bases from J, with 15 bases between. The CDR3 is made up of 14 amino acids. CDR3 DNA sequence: TGTGCCAGTAGCTTCCGGGAAGGAGGTGAAAAACTGTTTTTT. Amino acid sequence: CASSFREGGEKLFF.